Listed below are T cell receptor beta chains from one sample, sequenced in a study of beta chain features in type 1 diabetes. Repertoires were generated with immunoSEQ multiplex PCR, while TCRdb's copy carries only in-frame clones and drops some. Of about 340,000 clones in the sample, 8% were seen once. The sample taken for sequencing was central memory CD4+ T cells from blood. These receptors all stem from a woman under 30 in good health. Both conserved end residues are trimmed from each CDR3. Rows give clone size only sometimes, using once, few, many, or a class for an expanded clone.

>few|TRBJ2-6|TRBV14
ASSPLLGRGHSGANALT
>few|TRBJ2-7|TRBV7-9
ASSLALGGGYEQY
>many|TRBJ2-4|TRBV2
ASSEMGDIQY
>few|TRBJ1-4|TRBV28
ASSPLRTGDQKLF
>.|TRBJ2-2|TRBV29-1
SVDEGNTGELF
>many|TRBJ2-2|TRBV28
ASSLGGAVTGELF
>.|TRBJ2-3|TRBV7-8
ASSPLGQGHSDTQY
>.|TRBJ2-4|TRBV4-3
ASSQDAGKTGIIQY
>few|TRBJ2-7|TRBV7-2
ASSLLYEQY
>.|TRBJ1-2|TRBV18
ASSPLGPTGGKANYGYT
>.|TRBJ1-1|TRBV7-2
ASSEQLNTEAF
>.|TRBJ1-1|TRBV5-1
ASSFDMSTQAF
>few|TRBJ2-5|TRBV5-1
ASSFGGRPEGGQY
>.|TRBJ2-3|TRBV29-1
SVETGWDRQQY
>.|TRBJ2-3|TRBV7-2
ASRLAGGNTDTQY
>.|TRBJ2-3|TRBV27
ASSYTTDTQY
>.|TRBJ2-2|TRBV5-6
ASSQPTANTGELF
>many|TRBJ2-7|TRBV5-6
ASSLDWGFNEQY
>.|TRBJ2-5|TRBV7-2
ASSLLRAVFQETQY
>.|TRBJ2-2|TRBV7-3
ASSLLFTVNTGELF
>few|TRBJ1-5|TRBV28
ASSPGQGE
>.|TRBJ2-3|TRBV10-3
AISESTGGDTQY
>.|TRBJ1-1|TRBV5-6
ASSLGRNTEAF
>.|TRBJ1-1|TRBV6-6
ASTYPRGSAF
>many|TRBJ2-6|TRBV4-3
ASSQTSGSIGANVLT